The T cell receptor (beta chain) described here comes from a study of immune heterogeneity within non-small cell lung tumors. Bulk tumor genomic DNA constituted the template, at around 600 ng per sample. Surgical sampling yielded several biopsies per primary tumor (spaced far apart). Enrolled patients presented with newly diagnosed, previously untreated non-small cell lung cancer and underwent curative surgery. This clonotype appeared many times. The TCR beta CDR3 region underwent multiplex PCR amplification with 32 V and 13 J primers. TCRdb used MiXCR to reprocess the multiplex PCR reads, holding one entry per CDR3 protein. Of over 30,000 distinct CDR3 sequences in the sample, less than 35% were seen once. The sequenced sample consisted of lung tumor tissue. The sequence derives from a man aged 40-49 years with non-small cell lung cancer.

CDR3 region: CASNSPSYNEQFF. CDR3 in DNA: TGTGCCAGCAATAGTCCCTCCTACAATGAGCAGTTCTTC. The chain couples TRBV6-2 or TRBV6-3 to TRBJ2-1, with D unresolved. V lost 7 bases to trimming and J lost 0 bases, with 7 bases between them. The germline CDR1 and CDR2 sequences are MNHEY and SVGEGT. CDR3 length: 13 residues.